A selection of T cell receptor beta chains follows, all from one sample in a study of cytomegalovirus exposure and HLA in healthy donors. Measured with immunoSEQ multiplex PCR; TCRdb has only the in-frame clones, and not every one. The sample lists 110,000 or so clones; approximately 85% were seen once. Sequencing was carried out using PBMCs. The source is a young woman in good health and CMV-seronegative. The CDR3 runs from the conserved cysteine through the conserved F or W. D genes are given only for firm matches. Only part of the rows carry a size: once, few, many, or a class if the clone is expanded.

>TRBV15|.|.|TRBJ2-5
CATSRGGNTQETQYF
TGTGCCACCAGCAGAGGAGGGAACACCCAAGAGACCCAGTACTTC
>TRBV2|.|few|TRBJ1-5
CASSVYSNQPQHF
TGTGCCAGCAGTGTATATAGCAATCAGCCCCAGCATTTT
>TRBV9|.|.|TRBJ2-7
CASSPARGREQYF
TGTGCCAGCAGCCCGGCACGAGGGCGGGAGCAGTACTTC
>TRBV29-1|TRBD1|.|TRBJ1-1
CSVEENRGVTEAFF
TGCAGCGTTGAAGAGAACAGGGGAGTCACTGAAGCTTTCTTT
>TRBV6-5|TRBD1|.|TRBJ2-3
CASRRTGDTDTQYF
TGTGCCTCTCGACGGACAGGAGACACAGATACGCAGTATTTT
>TRBV30|TRBD1|once|TRBJ2-3
CAWSRQGADTQYF
TGTGCCTGGAGTAGACAGGGGGCAGATACGCAGTATTTT
>TRBV7-9|TRBD1|.|TRBJ1-1
CASSAQDRASTEAFF
TGTGCCAGCAGCGCGCAGGACAGGGCCTCCACTGAAGCTTTCTTT
>TRBV4-2|TRBD2|once|TRBJ2-2
CASSPNPSGGNTGELFF
TGTGCCAGCAGCCCGAACCCTAGCGGGGGTAACACCGGGGAGCTGTTTTTT
>TRBV6-5|.|.|TRBJ1-1
CASRQGTNTEAFF
TGTGCCAGCAGACAGGGTACAAACACTGAAGCTTTCTTT
>TRBV19|.|.|TRBJ2-3
CASSTNQWTDTQYF
TGTGCCAGTAGTACAAATCAGTGGACAGATACGCAGTATTTT
>TRBV5-1|.|few|TRBJ1-2
CASSSTGAYGYTF
TGCGCCAGCAGTTCTACGGGAGCGTATGGCTACACCTTC
>TRBV5-1|.|.|TRBJ1-1
CASSLTAPNTEAFF
TGCGCCAGCAGCTTGACAGCTCCGAACACTGAAGCTTTCTTT
>TRBV9|TRBD1|.|TRBJ2-7
CASSLGQQQTYEQYF
TGTGCCAGCAGCCTGGGACAGCAGCAAACCTACGAGCAGTACTTC
>TRBV7-9|.|.|TRBJ2-7
CASSRDNAYEQYF
TGTGCCAGCAGCCGGGACAATGCCTACGAGCAGTACTTC
>TRBV6-1|TRBD2|.|TRBJ2-3
CASSEVGGGADTQYF
TGTGCCAGCAGTGAAGTGGGCGGGGGGGCCGATACGCAGTATTTT
>TRBV7-9|.|once|TRBJ2-7
CASSLVGPGKHEQYF
TGTGCCAGCAGCTTAGTGGGCCCCGGGAAGCACGAGCAGTACTTC
>TRBV25-1|TRBD1|few|TRBJ1-6
CASSPGTGQQRTLHF
TGTGCCAGCAGCCCCGGGACAGGGCAGCAGAGAACCCTCCACTTT
>TRBV4-1|TRBD1|.|TRBJ1-5
CASSQADRANQPQHF
TGCGCCAGCAGCCAAGCCGACAGGGCTAATCAGCCCCAGCATTTT
>TRBV5-1|.|.|TRBJ2-1
CASSLAMSEQFF
TGCGCCAGCAGCTTGGCCATGTCTGAGCAGTTCTTC
>TRBV5-1|.|.|TRBJ1-1
CASSLLTGNTEAFF
TGCGCCAGCAGCTTGTTGACAGGGAACACTGAAGCTTTCTTT